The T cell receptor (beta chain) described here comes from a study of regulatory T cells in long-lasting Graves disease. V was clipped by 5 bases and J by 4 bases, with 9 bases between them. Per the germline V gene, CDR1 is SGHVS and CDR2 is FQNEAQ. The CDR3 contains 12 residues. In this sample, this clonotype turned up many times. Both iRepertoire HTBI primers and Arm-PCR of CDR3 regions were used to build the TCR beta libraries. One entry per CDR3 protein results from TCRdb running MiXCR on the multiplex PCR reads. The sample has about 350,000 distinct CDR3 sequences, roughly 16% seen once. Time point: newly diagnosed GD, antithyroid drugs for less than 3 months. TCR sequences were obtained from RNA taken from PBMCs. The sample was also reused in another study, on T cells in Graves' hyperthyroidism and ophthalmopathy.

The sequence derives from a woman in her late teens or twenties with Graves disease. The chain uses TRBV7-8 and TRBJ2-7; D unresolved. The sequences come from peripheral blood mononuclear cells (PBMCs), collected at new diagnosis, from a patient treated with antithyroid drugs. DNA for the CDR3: TGTGCCAGCAGCCCTATGAGATACGAGCAGTACTTC. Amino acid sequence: CASSPMRYEQYF.